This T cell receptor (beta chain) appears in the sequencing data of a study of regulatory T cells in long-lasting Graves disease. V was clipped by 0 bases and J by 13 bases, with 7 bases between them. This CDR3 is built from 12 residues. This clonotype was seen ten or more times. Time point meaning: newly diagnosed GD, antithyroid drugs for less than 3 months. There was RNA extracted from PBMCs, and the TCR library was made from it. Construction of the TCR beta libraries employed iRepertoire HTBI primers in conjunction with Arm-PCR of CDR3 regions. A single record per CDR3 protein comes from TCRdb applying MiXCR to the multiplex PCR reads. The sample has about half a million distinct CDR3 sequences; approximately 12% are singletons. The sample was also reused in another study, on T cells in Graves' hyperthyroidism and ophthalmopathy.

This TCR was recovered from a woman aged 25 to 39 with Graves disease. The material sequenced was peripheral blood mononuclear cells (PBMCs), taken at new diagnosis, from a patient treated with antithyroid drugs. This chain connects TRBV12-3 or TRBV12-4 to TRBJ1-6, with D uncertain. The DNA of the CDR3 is TGTGCCAGCAGTTTAGCGCAGATCCCCCTCCACTTT. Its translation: CASSLAQIPLHF.